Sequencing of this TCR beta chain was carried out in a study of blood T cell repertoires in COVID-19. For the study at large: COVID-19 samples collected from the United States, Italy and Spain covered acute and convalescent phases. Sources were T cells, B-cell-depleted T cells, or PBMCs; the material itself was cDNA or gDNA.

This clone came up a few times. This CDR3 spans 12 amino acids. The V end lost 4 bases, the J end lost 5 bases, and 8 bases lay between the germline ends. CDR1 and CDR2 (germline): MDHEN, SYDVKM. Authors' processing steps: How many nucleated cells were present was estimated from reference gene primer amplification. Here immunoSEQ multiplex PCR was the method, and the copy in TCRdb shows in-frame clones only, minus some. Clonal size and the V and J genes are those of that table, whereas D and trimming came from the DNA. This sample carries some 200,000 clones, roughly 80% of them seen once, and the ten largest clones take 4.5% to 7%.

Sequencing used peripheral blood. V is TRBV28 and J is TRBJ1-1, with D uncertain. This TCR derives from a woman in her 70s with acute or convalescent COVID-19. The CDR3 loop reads CASSSSQTEAFF. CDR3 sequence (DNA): TGTGCCAGCAGTTCGTCGCAGACTGAAGCTTTCTTT.